This TCR beta chain was sequenced during a study of human versus mouse CDR3 diversity and MHC coevolution. Sorting isolated naive CD4 T cells lacking CD45RO and expressing CD62L. Clones were sequenced by immunoSEQ multiplex PCR, and TCRdb holds only the in-frame ones, with some missing. In the table there are about 83,000 clones, about 90% of which are singletons. Findings and caveats of the study: By iCHAO1, human TCR beta clonotypes numbered about 1.5 million, the most.

Germline-derived CDR1 and CDR2 are GTSNPN and SVGIG (reference sequence). With 2 bases clipped from V and 2 bases from J, the junction kept 10 bases outside the gene matches. The CDR3 is 16 residues long. Comment on this clone: Its antigen is still unknown.

The clonotype originates from a person between 30 and 69 years old in good health. The chain carries TRBV30 and TRBJ2-7; 9 bases line up with TRBD1. The specimen sequenced was naive CD4+ T cells from blood. Subset reported: CD45RO-negative CD62L-positive naive CD4 T cells. CDR3 loop: CAWSTAGQGFPYEQYF. The CDR3 region has the DNA TGTGCCTGGAGTACCGCGGGACAGGGTTTCCCCTACGAGCAGTACTTC.